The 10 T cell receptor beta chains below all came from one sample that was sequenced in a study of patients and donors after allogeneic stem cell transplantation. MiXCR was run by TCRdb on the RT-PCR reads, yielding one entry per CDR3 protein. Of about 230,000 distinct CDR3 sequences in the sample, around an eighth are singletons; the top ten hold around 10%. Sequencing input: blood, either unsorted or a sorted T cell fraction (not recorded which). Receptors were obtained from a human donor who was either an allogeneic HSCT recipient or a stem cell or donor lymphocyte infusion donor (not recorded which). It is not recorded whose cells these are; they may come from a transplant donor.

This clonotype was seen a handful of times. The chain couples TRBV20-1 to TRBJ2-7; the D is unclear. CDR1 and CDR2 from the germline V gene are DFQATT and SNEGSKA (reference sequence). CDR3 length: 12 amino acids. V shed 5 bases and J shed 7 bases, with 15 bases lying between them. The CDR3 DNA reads TGCAGTGCTCCGAGACAAATAGGGGAGCAGTACTTC. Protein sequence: CSAPRQIGEQYF.

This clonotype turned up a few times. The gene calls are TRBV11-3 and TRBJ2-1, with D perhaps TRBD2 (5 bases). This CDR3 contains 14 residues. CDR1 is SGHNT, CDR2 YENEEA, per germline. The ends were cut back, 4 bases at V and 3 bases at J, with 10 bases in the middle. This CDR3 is CASSYSEGYNEQFF. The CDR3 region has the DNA TGTGCCAGCAGCTACTCTGAGGGCTACAATGAGCAGTTCTTC.

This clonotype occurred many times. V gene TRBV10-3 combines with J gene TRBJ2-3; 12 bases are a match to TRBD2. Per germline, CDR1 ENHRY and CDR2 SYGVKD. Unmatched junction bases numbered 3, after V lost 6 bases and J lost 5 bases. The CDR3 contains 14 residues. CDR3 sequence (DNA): TGTGCCATCAGAATGGGACTAGCGGGAGATACGCAGTATTTT. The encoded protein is CAIRMGLAGDTQYF.

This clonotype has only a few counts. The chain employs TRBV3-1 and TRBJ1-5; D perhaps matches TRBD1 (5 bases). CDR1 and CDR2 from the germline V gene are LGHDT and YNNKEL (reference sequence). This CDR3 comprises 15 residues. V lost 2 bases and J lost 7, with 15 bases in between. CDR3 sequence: CASSQSFRGRQPQHF. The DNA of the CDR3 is TGTGCCAGCAGCCAAAGCTTCCGGGGGAGGCAGCCCCAGCATTTT.

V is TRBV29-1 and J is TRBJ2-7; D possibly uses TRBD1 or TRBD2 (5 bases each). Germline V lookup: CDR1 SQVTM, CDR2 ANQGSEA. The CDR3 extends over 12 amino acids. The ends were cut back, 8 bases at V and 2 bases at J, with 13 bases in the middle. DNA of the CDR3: TGCAGCTTCCGGGACGGTCCCTACGAGCAGTACTTC. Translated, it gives CSFRDGPYEQYF.

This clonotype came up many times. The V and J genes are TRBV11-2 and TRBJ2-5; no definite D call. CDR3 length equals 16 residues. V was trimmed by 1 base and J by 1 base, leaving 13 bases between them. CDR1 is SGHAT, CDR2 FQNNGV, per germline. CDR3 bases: TGTGCCAGCAGCTTAGGCGGAGCCTTCTTCCAAGAGACCCAGTACTTC. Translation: CASSLGGAFFQETQYF.

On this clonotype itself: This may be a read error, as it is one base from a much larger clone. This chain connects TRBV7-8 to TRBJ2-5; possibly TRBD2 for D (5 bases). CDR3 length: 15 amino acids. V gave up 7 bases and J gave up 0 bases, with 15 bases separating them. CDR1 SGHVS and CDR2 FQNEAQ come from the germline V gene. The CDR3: CASTTDRRYQETQYF. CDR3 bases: TGTGCCAGCACCACGGACCGGAGGTACCAAGAGACCCAGTACTTC.

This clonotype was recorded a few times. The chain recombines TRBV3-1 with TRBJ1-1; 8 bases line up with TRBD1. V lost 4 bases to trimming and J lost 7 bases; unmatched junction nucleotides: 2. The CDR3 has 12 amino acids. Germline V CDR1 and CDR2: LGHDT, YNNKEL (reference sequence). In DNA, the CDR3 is TGTGCCAGCAGCCCTGACAGGGGTGAAGCTTTCTTT. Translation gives CASSPDRGEAFF.

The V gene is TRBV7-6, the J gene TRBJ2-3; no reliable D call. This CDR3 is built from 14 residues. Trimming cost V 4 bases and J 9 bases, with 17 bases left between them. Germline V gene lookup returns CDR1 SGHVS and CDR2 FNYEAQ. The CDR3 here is CASSSGLPEETQYF. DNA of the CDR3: TGTGCCAGCAGCTCAGGCCTCCCCGAGGAGACGCAGTATTTT.

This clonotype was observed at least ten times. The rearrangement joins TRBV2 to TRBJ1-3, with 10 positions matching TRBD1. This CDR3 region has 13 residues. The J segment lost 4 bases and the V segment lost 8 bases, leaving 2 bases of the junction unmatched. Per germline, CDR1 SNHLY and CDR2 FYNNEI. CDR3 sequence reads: CASQDRGGNTIYF. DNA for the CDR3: TGTGCCAGCCAGGACAGGGGGGGAAACACCATATATTTT.